Listed here are 30 T cell receptor beta chains from one sample, sequenced in a study of identical twins. TCRdb itself ran the 5' RACE reads through MiXCR, one entry per CDR3 protein. The table has some 270,000 distinct CDR3 sequences, about 9% seen once; the top ten hold 2.5% to 3.5%. The same data also went into a second study, on yellow fever vaccine responses in identical twins.

Sequencing was performed on CD8+ T cells sorted from blood. The receptors originated from a woman between 18 and 29 years old in good health.

The chain employs TRBV5-8 and TRBJ1-2, with D perhaps TRBD1 (6 bases). In germline, CDR1 is SGHTS, CDR2 YDEGEE. Trimming pared 3 bases from V and 2 bases from J, leaving 11 bases between. The CDR3 consists of 14 residues. The CDR3: CASSWRTGNYGYTF. DNA of the CDR3: TGTGCCAGCAGCTGGAGAACAGGGAACTATGGCTACACCTTC. The full variable domain, completed using reference TRBV5-8 and TRBJ1-2, is EAGVTQSPTHLIKTRGQQATLRCSPISGHTSVYWYQQALGLGLQFLLWYDEGEERNRGNFPPRFSGRQFPNYSSELNVNALELEDSALYLCASSWRTGNYGYTFGSGTRLTVV.

This clonotype came up a few times. The genes are TRBV7-9 and TRBJ2-1; D remains ambiguous. Trimming removed 0 bases at V and 8 bases at J, with 8 bases between. The germline V gene has CDR1 SEHNR and CDR2 FQNEAQ (reference sequence). This CDR3 spans 13 amino acids. CDR3 in amino acids: CASSLASIDEQFF. CDR3 in DNA: TGTGCCAGCAGCTTAGCTAGCATAGATGAGCAGTTCTTC.

This chain joins TRBV7-9 and TRBJ2-1; 7 bases match TRBD2. V shed 5 bases and J 6 bases; nucleotides not matched to a gene: 10. Germline CDR1 reads SEHNR; CDR2 reads FQNEAQ (reference sequence). The CDR3 has 15 amino acids. CDR3 sequence (DNA): TGTGCCAGCAGCATCGTTCCGGGACTAATCAATGAGCAGTTCTTC. Encoded protein: CASSIVPGLINEQFF.

Comment on this clonotype: One base away lies a much larger clone, so this may be a sequencing read error. The chain combines TRBV28 with TRBJ1-1; D unresolved. The CDR3 loop spans 14 amino acids. Germline CDR1 and CDR2: MDHEN and SYDVKM. This CDR3 is CASSWEIPNTEALF. The CDR3 region has the DNA TGTGCCAGCAGTTGGGAAATACCGAACACTGAAGCTTTGTTT. The variable domain in full, completed from reference TRBV28 and TRBJ1-1, reads DVKVTQSSRYLVKRTGEKVFLECVQDMDHENMFWYRQDPGLGLRLIYFSYDVKMKEKGDIPEGYSVSREKKERFSLILESASTNQTSMYLCASSWEIPNTEALFGQGTRLTVV.

This clonotype was counted ten times or more. J is TRBJ2-2 and V is TRBV20-1; 8 bases align to TRBD2. Per the germline V gene, CDR1 is DFQATT and CDR2 is SNEGSKA (reference sequence). This CDR3 has 15 residues. Unmatched junction bases numbered 10, after V lost 2 bases and J lost 8 bases. CDR3 loop: CSARTASGQPGELFF. Here the CDR3 DNA reads TGCAGTGCTAGAACGGCTAGCGGGCAGCCAGGGGAGCTGTTTTTT.

This chain links TRBV7-9 with TRBJ2-1, with 11 bases matching TRBD2. J lost 6 bases, V lost 1 base, and 2 bases had no gene match. The CDR3 totals 15 residues. Germline lookup yields CDR1 SEHNR and CDR2 FQNEAQ (reference sequence). The CDR3 nucleotides are TGTGCCAGCAGCTTAGTAGCGGGGGGGGCCAATGAGCAGTTCTTC. It is translated as CASSLVAGGANEQFF.

This clonotype was detected ten times or more. The rearrangement uses TRBV28 and TRBJ1-1, with D possibly being TRBD1 (5 bases). The CDR3 has 16 residues. The germline V and J ends were trimmed by 3 bases and 6 bases, with 20 bases remaining between them. CDR1 MDHEN and CDR2 SYDVKM come from the germline V gene. The CDR3 sequence is CASSLPSWGMGPEAFF. Written as DNA, the CDR3 is TGTGCCAGCAGTTTGCCGTCGTGGGGTATGGGGCCTGAAGCTTTCTTT.

This chain connects TRBV29-1 to TRBJ2-7, with D perhaps TRBD2 (6 bases). This CDR3 has 12 residues. CDR1 is SQVTM and CDR2 is ANQGSEA in the germline V gene. With 4 bases removed from V and 3 bases from J, the gap between germline ends came to 10 bases. Written as DNA, the CDR3 is TGCAGCGTTGTAGCGCGGGACTACGAGCAGTACTTC. Its protein product is CSVVARDYEQYF.

DNA of the CDR3: TGTGCCAGCAGCGTTAGCGGGGGGAGCTCCTACAATGAGCAGTTCTTC. Translating gives CASSVSGGSSYNEQFF. The chain couples TRBV5-6 to TRBJ2-1, with 10 bases lining up with TRBD2. Germline CDR1 reads SGHDT; CDR2 reads YYEEEE. The CDR3 runs 16 residues. With V trimmed by 4 bases and J by 0 bases, 4 bases remained unmatched.

The J gene is TRBJ2-7, the V gene TRBV3-1; the D gene is possibly TRBD2 (6 bases). From germline, CDR1 is LGHDT and CDR2 YNNKEL (reference sequence). V gave up 0 bases and J gave up 1 base, with 13 bases separating them. CDR3 length: 16 residues. The CDR3 loop is CASSQDVDGGSYEQYF. The CDR3 region has the DNA TGTGCCAGCAGCCAAGACGTTGACGGGGGATCCTACGAGCAGTACTTC.

This clonotype was counted only a few times. V and J are TRBV29-1 and TRBJ2-3; TRBD2 matches at 14 bases. Trimming removed 5 bases from V and 9 bases from J; junction bases left unmatched: 10. The CDR3 length is 15 residues. Germline CDR1 SQVTM, CDR2 ANQGSEA. DNA of the CDR3: TGCAGCGTTATTTTTTCGGGACTAGCGGGGGCCACGCAGTATTTT. Amino acids: CSVIFSGLAGATQYF.

The rearrangement links TRBV4-3 to TRBJ1-1; possible D gene TRBD1, 5 bases. This CDR3 region has 14 residues. Germline V gives CDR1 LGHNA, CDR2 YSLEER. The V end was cut by 0 bases, the J end by 6 bases, with 11 bases between. CDR3 amino acids: CASSQDQGSSEAFF. CDR3 sequence (DNA): TGCGCCAGCAGCCAAGATCAGGGAAGCTCTGAAGCTTTCTTT.

This clonotype was seen a handful of times. The chain recombines TRBV6-2 or TRBV6-3 with TRBJ1-2; perhaps TRBD1 as D (5 bases). CDR1 and CDR2 (germline): MNHEY, SVGEGT. The CDR3 consists of 13 residues. V lost 2 bases to trimming and J lost 5 bases, with 9 bases between them. CDR3 protein: CASSYPQGYGYTF. The CDR3 DNA follows: TGTGCCAGCAGTTACCCGCAGGGTTATGGCTACACCTTC.

This clonotype has a handful of counts. The chain uses TRBV5-1 and TRBJ1-6; D unclear. The CDR3 sequence is 15 residues long. Germline lookup yields CDR1 SGHRS and CDR2 YFSETQ. Trimming took off 0 bases at V and 9 bases at J, with 13 bases between the two ends. In DNA form, the CDR3 reads TGCGCCAGCAGCTTGGTGGGCATTCCTGGTTCACCCCTCCACTTT. Amino acid sequence: CASSLVGIPGSPLHF.

This clonotype was counted between two and nine times. The chain joins TRBV10-1 to TRBJ2-1, with TRBD2 matching 14 bases. The germline CDR1 and CDR2 sequences are WNHNN and SYGVQD (reference sequence). J gave up 8 bases and V 6 bases, and 15 bases lay outside the gene matches. This CDR3 is 18 amino acids long. The CDR3 coding sequence is TGCGCCAGCAGCGTTCCTCCCGGGACTAGCGGGAGTAGGGATGAGCAGTTCTTC. Translating it yields CASSVPPGTSGSRDEQFF.

This clonotype was counted at least ten times. This chain connects TRBV12-3 or TRBV12-4 to TRBJ1-1; D not certain. V lost 5 bases and J lost 0, with 4 bases in between. The CDR3 sequence is 12 residues long. CDR3 DNA: TGTGCCAGCAGTCGGTTGAACACTGAAGCTTTCTTT. Protein product: CASSRLNTEAFF.

The chain is built from TRBV6-5 and TRBJ1-1; unclear D gene. The germline CDR1 and CDR2 sequences are MNHEY and SVGAGI. V lost 3 bases, J lost 1 base, and 9 bases lay in between. The CDR3 spans 14 residues. CDR3 protein: CASSYGEANTEAFF. DNA of the CDR3: TGTGCCAGCAGTTATGGGGAAGCGAACACTGAAGCTTTCTTT.

This clonotype was seen ten or more times. V and J are TRBV11-2 and TRBJ2-7; 9 bases match TRBD2. Germline V gene data show CDR1 as SGHAT and CDR2 as FQNNGV. Trimming took 2 bases from V and 2 from J; bases not matched to a gene: 16. This CDR3 is 19 amino acids long. DNA for the CDR3: TGTGCCAGCAGCTTATCCCCCCTTGAGCGGGGGGCTCCCCCCTACGAGCAGTACTTC. Protein sequence: CASSLSPLERGAPPYEQYF.

In its sample, this clonotype was seen a few times. This chain connects TRBV5-1 to TRBJ1-6; D gene ambiguous. The V gene lost 0 bases and the J gene lost 4 bases, with 8 bases spanning the gap. The CDR3 has 15 residues. The germline CDR1 and CDR2 sequences are SGHRS and YFSETQ. The CDR3 DNA sequence: TGCGCCAGCAGCTTGGGAGGATTTTATAATTCACCCCTCCACTTT. This gives the protein CASSLGGFYNSPLHF.

The sample holds many counts of this clonotype. Here the CDR3 DNA reads TGTGCCAGCAGTATTGGGACGGATAATGAGCAGTTCTTC. Protein product: CASSIGTDNEQFF. V and J are TRBV7-9 and TRBJ2-1; D tentatively reads TRBD1 or TRBD2 (5 bases each). CDR1 and CDR2 from the germline V gene are SEHNR and FQNEAQ (reference sequence). Trimming left V 6 bases short and J 7 bases short, with 13 bases between. The CDR3 has 13 amino acids.

This clonotype was counted ten times or more. This chain links TRBV29-1 with TRBJ2-7; the match to TRBD2 covers 7 bases. CDR3 length: 16 residues. Germline V gene sequence: CDR1 SQVTM, CDR2 ANQGSEA. The V and J ends lost 0 bases and 1 base, in that order; junction bases with no gene match: 9. The CDR3 region has the DNA TGCAGCGTTGAAGATAACTTGGGCGGGGGATCCTACGAGCAGTACTTC. It is translated as CSVEDNLGGGSYEQYF.

This clonotype was found many times. The J gene is TRBJ2-7, the V gene TRBV7-2; tentative D call: TRBD1 (5 bases). The CDR3 has 15 amino acids. The germline V gene has CDR1 SGHTA and CDR2 FQGNSA. Trimming left V 4 bases short and J 3 bases short, with 16 bases between. The CDR3, as DNA: TGTGCCAGCAGCTATTTTCAGGGTCCGAGCTACGAGCAGTACTTC. Protein sequence: CASSYFQGPSYEQYF.

J is TRBJ2-7 and V is TRBV5-1; no clear D. Trimming stripped 4 bases from V and 0 bases from J, with 14 bases between. The CDR3 is 15 amino acids. Germline V lookup: CDR1 SGHRS, CDR2 YFSETQ. The CDR3 loop is CASSTGPTASYEQYF. CDR3 sequence (DNA): TGCGCCAGCAGCACGGGCCCCACGGCCTCCTACGAGCAGTACTTC.

This clonotype was detected many times. The CDR3 loop reads CSVEVNSRDSNTGELFF. CDR3 in DNA: TGCAGCGTTGAAGTTAATTCCAGGGACAGTAACACCGGGGAGCTGTTTTTT. The chain uses TRBV29-1 and TRBJ2-2; TRBD1 aligns across 7 bases. Per the germline V gene, CDR1 is SQVTM and CDR2 is ANQGSEA. The CDR3 runs 17 residues. V lost 1 base, J lost 2 bases, and 10 bases stayed unmatched.

This clonotype was observed a few times. V usage is TRBV9 and J usage is TRBJ2-7; D perhaps matches TRBD1 (6 bases). Germline V gene data show CDR1 as SGDLS and CDR2 as YYNGEE. The ends were cut back, 3 bases at V and 3 bases at J, with 22 bases in the middle. CDR3 length: 17 residues. CDR3 loop: CASSANAFTGSSYEQYF. CDR3 coding DNA: TGTGCCAGCAGCGCCAATGCCTTCACAGGGTCCAGCTACGAGCAGTACTTC.

The V call is TRBV11-2, the J call TRBJ2-2; D gene ambiguous. The ends were cut back, 1 base at V and 3 bases at J, with 18 bases in the middle. Looked up from germline, CDR1 is SGHAT and CDR2 is FQNNGV. The CDR3 is 18 residues long. The CDR3 DNA reads as TGTGCCAGCAGCTTAGTTAACAGTCCGACGCCCCACACCGGGGAGCTGTTTTTT. Its protein is CASSLVNSPTPHTGELFF.

This clonotype turned up a few times. The CDR3 is CASRPGDQETQYF. DNA of the CDR3: TGTGCCAGCAGACCAGGGGACCAAGAGACCCAGTACTTC. The V gene is TRBV12-3 or TRBV12-4, the J gene TRBJ2-5, with TRBD1 as a possible D gene (6 bases). Trimming took off 6 bases at V and 0 bases at J, with 8 bases between the two ends. The CDR3 consists of 13 residues.

This clonotype was seen repeatedly, ten times or more. This sequence joins TRBV4-3 and TRBJ2-7; D call uncertain. With 1 base removed from V and 3 bases from J, the gap between germline ends came to 7 bases. There are 13 residues in the CDR3. Germline assignment: CDR1 LGHNA and CDR2 YSLEER. The CDR3 coding sequence is TGCGCCAGCAGCCAAGGAATAGTCTACGAGCAGTACTTC. This sequence encodes CASSQGIVYEQYF.

This clonotype has at least ten counts. The chain combines TRBV28 with TRBJ2-7, with TRBD1 matching over 7 bases. The germline V gene encodes CDR1 MDHEN and CDR2 SYDVKM. This CDR3 is built from 16 residues. J gave up 3 bases and V 2 bases, and 10 bases lay outside the gene matches. CDR3 nucleotides: TGTGCCAGCAGTTTAGAGCGTGAGACAGGGAGCTACGAGCAGTACTTC. The encoded protein is CASSLERETGSYEQYF.

This clonotype appeared many times. The chain recombines TRBV30 with TRBJ2-6; D unresolved. Germline lookup yields CDR1 GTSNPN and CDR2 SVGIG (reference sequence). This CDR3 is built from 14 residues. V was cut by 5 bases and J by 0 bases, with 8 bases left in between. The CDR3 sequence: CAWRQGSGANVLTF. CDR3 DNA sequence: TGTGCCTGGCGACAAGGCTCTGGGGCCAACGTCCTGACTTTC.